Shown below are 11 T cell receptor beta chains from a single sample sequenced in a study of blood T cell repertoires in COVID-19 (dated by TCRdb to the early 2020s). Preparation of the library involved the immunoSEQ multiplex PCR assay. The immuneACCESS repertoire file appears here via TCRdb, limited to in-frame rearrangements. These files lack a portion of the clones; in checked studies, under half of the deficit traces to unresolved V genes, and the cause of the others is not known. The sample includes 120,000 to 150,000 clones, with around 90% observed a single time. The ten biggest clones cover approximately 5.4% of the sample. The sequenced material came from peripheral blood. These receptors were taken from a human donor in a cohort sampled during active COVID-19.

This chain's CDR3 is CASSPSSYEQYF. The CDR3 nucleotides are TGTGCCAGCAGCCCTAGCTCCTACGAGCAGTACTTC. This chain joins TRBV11-2 and TRBJ2-7; no reliable D call. CDR1 is SGHAT, CDR2 FQNNGV, per germline. Trimming pared 5 bases from V and 0 bases from J, leaving 5 bases between. This CDR3 is 12 amino acids long.

In its sample, this clone was seen once. The genes are TRBV6-5 and TRBJ2-2, with a possible D match to TRBD1 (6 bases). Germline CDR1 MNHEY, CDR2 SVGAGI. This CDR3 is built from 13 residues. The V end was cut by 7 bases, the J end by 4 bases, with 10 bases between. CDR3 nucleotides: TGTGCCAGCAAACCAGGGGCCACCGGGGAGCTGTTTTTT. Translation gives CASKPGATGELFF.

This chain connects TRBV2 to TRBJ2-3, with 7 bases that match TRBD2. The CDR3 length is 18 residues. With V trimmed by 8 bases and J by 4 bases, 21 bases remained unmatched. CDR1 is SNHLY and CDR2 is FYNNEI in the germline V gene. CDR3 sequence reads: CASSPTAGFTTSPDTQYF. DNA of the CDR3: TGTGCCAGCTCCCCGACAGCGGGATTCACGACTAGCCCAGATACGCAGTATTTT.

The chain couples TRBV9 to TRBJ1-2; 7 nucleotides align to TRBD1. From germline, CDR1 is SGDLS and CDR2 YYNGEE. There are 14 residues in the CDR3. V shed 4 bases, J shed 6 bases, and the junction held 9 bases outside the gene matches. The CDR3 coding sequence is TGTGCCAGCAGCACAGCGACAGGGAGAGATGGCTACACCTTC. Protein sequence: CASSTATGRDGYTF.

The chain is built from TRBV27 and TRBJ2-5; the D gene is possibly TRBD1 (6 bases). This CDR3 region has 14 residues. Trimming removed 5 bases at V and 0 bases at J, with 10 bases between. Germline CDR1 and CDR2: MNHEY and SMNVEV (reference sequence). DNA for the CDR3: TGTGCCAGCAGTCCGGACAGAGACCAAGAGACCCAGTACTTC. Translated, it gives CASSPDRDQETQYF.

A single count supports this clone. The genes are TRBV9 and TRBJ2-3; 11 nucleotides agree with TRBD2. This CDR3 has 16 amino acids. V trimming: 1 base; J trimming: 1 base; junction bases outside the gene matches: 2. CDR1 is SGDLS, CDR2 YYNGEE, per germline. The CDR3, as DNA: TGTGCCAGCAGCGTATTAGCGGGGGGGGGCACAGATACGCAGTATTTT. Amino acids: CASSVLAGGGTDTQYF.

This clone has a handful of counts. The rearrangement joins TRBV30 to TRBJ2-4, with no clear D. The CDR3 is made up of 16 amino acids. V was pared by 0 bases and J by 0 bases, with 12 bases between. In germline, CDR1 is GTSNPN, CDR2 SVGIG (reference sequence). CDR3 protein: CAWSVRLDLAKNIQYF. CDR3 nucleotide sequence: TGTGCCTGGAGTGTACGGCTAGATCTAGCCAAAAACATTCAGTACTTC.

V and J are TRBV5-4 and TRBJ2-2; 9 bases match TRBD2. In germline, CDR1 is SGHNT, CDR2 YYREEE (reference sequence). The CDR3 spans 16 residues. V lost 0 bases to trimming and J lost 4 bases; unmatched junction nucleotides: 4. The DNA for the CDR3 is TGTGCCAGCAGCTTGGACAGCGGGGGGTCCACCGGGGAGCTGTTTTTT. Amino acid sequence: CASSLDSGGSTGELFF.

The V gene is TRBV24-1, the J gene TRBJ2-5; TRBD1 agrees at 8 bases. This CDR3 has 16 residues. The J segment lost 2 bases and the V segment lost 0 bases, leaving 4 bases of the junction unmatched. Germline CDR1 and CDR2: KGHDR and SFDVKD. The CDR3 nucleotides read TGTGCCACCAGTGATTTGCAAAGGACAGGGCAAGAGACCCAGTACTTC. Translating it yields CATSDLQRTGQETQYF.

The chain carries TRBV7-9 and TRBJ2-1; D possibly corresponds to TRBD2 (6 bases). The CDR3 runs 15 residues. Deletions cut 4 bases from V and 8 bases from J, with 18 bases between. Germline V gene lookup returns CDR1 SEHNR and CDR2 FQNEAQ (reference sequence). The DNA of the CDR3 is TGTGCCAGCAGCTATAAGACTAGGAGGTATGATGAGCAGTTCTTC. This encodes CASSYKTRRYDEQFF.

CDR3 coding DNA: TGTGCCAGCAGCCTAGGGCGGGAGCGTCGTAATGAGCAGTTCTTC. Its translation: CASSLGRERRNEQFF. The genes are TRBV3-1 (or the pseudogene TRBV3-2) and TRBJ2-1; 7 nucleotides agree with TRBD2. V was pared by 4 bases and J by 7 bases, with 10 bases of the junction left unmatched. This CDR3 contains 15 residues. Germline values: CDR1 LGHDT, CDR2 YNNKEL (reference sequence).